The present T cell receptor beta chain was sequenced within a study of vaccination effects on CD4 cells after COVID-19. Remarks on this clone: Its target is unknown.

Germline loops: CDR1 SNHLY, CDR2 FYNNEI. Trimming cost V 5 bases and J 4 bases, with 17 bases left between them. The CDR3 covers 15 residues. With about ten days of culture completed, CD4+ T cells were isolated. Assay used: immunoSEQ multiplex PCR; TCRdb lists only in-frame clones, some missing. The profile covers roughly 64,000 clones, with just over 70% appearing a single time and around 25% taken by the ten largest. This chain uses TRBV2 with TRBJ1-2; D gene unclear. This clonotype was sampled from a human donor who had a prior SARS-CoV-2 infection. The sequenced sample was CD4+ T cells from PBMCs cultured without peptide, obtained before COVID-19 vaccination. The CDR3 reads CASSFDGQLAYGYTF. The CDR3 DNA reads TGTGCCAGCAGTTTCGACGGGCAACTCGCCTATGGCTACACCTTC.